This T cell receptor beta chain was sequenced for a study of early T cells in non-severe SARS-CoV-2 infection. About the study: Chains were unpaired, as sequencing was done on bulk RNA from unsorted whole blood.

This clonotype was detected many times. In TCRdb, the 5' RACE reads were re-called with MiXCR into one record per CDR3 protein. The data hold more than 35,000 distinct CDR3 sequences, with under 8% observed a single time. The trim removed 0 bases at V and 8 bases at J, leaving 7 bases unmatched. The germline gives CDR1 DFQATT, CDR2 SNEGSKA (reference sequence). There are 14 residues in the CDR3. This TCR derives from an adult who was a healthcare worker with PCR-confirmed SARS-CoV-2 infection or an uninfected control (not recorded which). The gene calls are TRBV20-1 and TRBJ2-1; 7 bases align to TRBD2. The sample comprised whole blood. For the CDR3, the DNA is TGCAGTGCTAGAGATCTGGTGCGGGAGTATGAGCAGTTCTTC. Residues: CSARDLVREYEQFF.